This record concerns one T cell receptor (beta chain) sequence. Its antigen is unknown. No much larger clone exists at a distance of one base, and base qualities are not known. The germline V gene supplies CDR1 SGHVS and CDR2 FQNEAQ. Spanning cysteine to phenylalanine, the CDR3 consists of 12 amino acids. Left in the record is the CDR3 DNA by itself, 36 bases read in frame from the first base. The germline V end is reduced by 4 bases and the J end by 5 bases; junction bases left unmatched: 2. These data are taken from a study of cytomegalovirus exposure and HLA in healthy donors (dated by TCRdb to the late 2010s). At the level of the whole study: An earlier analysis of approximately 600 of the donors reported about 290 Gb of sequence data and some 120 million unique TCR beta sequences from some 180 million T cells. Among around 400 genotyped donors of the cohort, an average of about 240,000 unique TCR beta nucleotide sequences was sequenced per donor, of which about 19% were non-productive. All discovery cohort repertoires had been generated on a single sequencing platform. To study patterns of TCR occurrence, a later analysis re-analyzed previously published TCR beta repertoires from around 660 donors and added high-resolution HLA genotyping. Genome-wide SNP genotypes for about three fifths of the roughly 670 donors were used in a later genetic analysis, which treated that subset as a discovery cohort. HLA typing covered class I and class II loci at four-digit resolution. To predict cytomegalovirus infection status, the study combined high-throughput TCR immunosequencing, statistical association of individual TCRs with disease status, and machine learning. In addition to the first cohort of 666 subjects, a separate validation cohort of 120 different subjects was used. Donor age, sex, ethnicity and CMV serostatus were compiled together with the repertoire data. Rather than drawing on any new phenotypic data, the later analysis identified candidate immune exposures from TCR beta sequences and the way those sequences occurred across donors. An early release covering approximately 600 HLA-typed donors comprised approximately 290 gigabases of sequencing data and around 85 million unique TCR sequences. In an earlier analysis of more than 550 of the donors, high-throughput TCR beta sequencing was used to judge whether each TCR beta V gene segment behaved as functional or pseudogenic. The study aimed to test whether signatures of past pathogen exposure could be identified by cataloging public T cell receptors. The genetic ancestry cluster associated with self-reported Caucasian donors included around four fifths of the 398 genotyped donors. Typing coverage varied by locus: roughly 629-630 donors for A, B, C, DRB1 and DQB1; about 520 for DQA1; approximately 570 for DPA1; under 490 for DPB1. The study profiled the T cell repertoires of fewer than 850 subjects by immunosequencing and related them to cytomegalovirus serostatus. Roughly 5 DR-DQ haplotypes were treated as single units for association and clustering because of strong linkage in the cohort.

The cohort consisted of 666 healthy bone marrow donors. At the time of sampling, every cohort member was nominally healthy, though immune exposures that went unrecorded were likely present. The donor was CMV seronegative and belonged to the group of 352 seronegative cohort members. A peripheral blood sample was collected from each donor, and TCR beta sequencing was performed on peripheral blood mononuclear cells. The Qiagen DNeasy Blood Extraction Kit was used to extract genomic DNA from the blood cell samples. Overall study results and their limits: A group of highly shared sequence variants was considered likely to be a technical artifact of the sequencing pipeline. An association between a missense DCLRE1C variant and V-gene and J-gene trimming of TCR beta chains was found in a later genetic analysis and replicated in an independent cohort. While some public TCRs were present in many individuals, most TCR sequences turned up only very rarely across donors. Three of the identified cytomegalovirus-associated TCR beta chains were confirmed in vitro to be specific for cytomegalovirus antigens. In the study, around 150 TCR beta chains were listed as associated with cytomegalovirus. Because HLA typing was unavailable for some donors at each locus, only the typed subset was used in association tests. Most CMV-associated TCR beta chains appeared to be HLA-restricted in a later analysis, and the HLA associations seemed to be driven largely by CMV exposure. In a later analysis, HLA-associated TCR beta chains were found to be more clonally expanded and to have lower generation probabilities than equally common non-associated chains. Because counts were too low, roughly 18 rarely observed V segments, including chromosome 9 orphons, were left out of the earlier analysis of 500 to 650 of the donors. In a later analysis, TCR association rates were found to vary across HLA loci, with the most associated TCRs seen for DRB1 alleles and the fewest for HLA-C alleles. It was suggested by the authors that the approach could potentially be generalized to other disease states and immunological phenotypes. Cytomegalovirus status was reported to be diagnosed by the classifier with high specificity and sensitivity in both the original and validation cohorts. In this cohort, only TCR beta chains were sequenced, and detectable features were limited by the absence of alpha or paired-chain data. Linkage disequilibrium might explain the correlated functional status among segregating V segments, but an unknown experimental factor could not be excluded. Sequencing depth was assumed to be roughly uniform across donors in the presence/absence analyses, though that assumption may not hold. In an earlier analysis of 587 of the donors, most TCR beta V segments appeared in productive rearrangements about 90% or about 30% of the time, broadly matching IMGT annotations. According to a later analysis, parvovirus B19, influenza, CMV and Epstein-Barr virus appeared linked to several top co-occurrence clusters. The 87-base-pair reads could not distinguish some IMGT-functional V segments, including TRBV6-2 and TRBV6-3, so those segments were excluded. At a false discovery rate of 0.05, a later analysis linked fewer than 20,000 TCR beta sequences to specific HLA alleles. A further reported finding was that TCR beta sequences accurately predicted the HLA-A and HLA-B alleles for most subjects in the first cohort. Strong co-occurrence of HLA alleles, especially DR and DQ, made assigning TCR associations to individual alleles difficult. According to a later genetic analysis, donors in an Asian-associated ancestry cluster had fewer N-insertions in productive TCRs than the roughly 700-donor mean. The only immune exposure information available for the cohort was CMV serostatus.

To prepare the library, the immunoSEQ multiplex PCR assay was applied. For the multiplex PCR, a mixture combining 60 forward primers for TCR Vbeta segments and 13 reverse primers for TCR Jbeta segments was used. The CDR3 region of rearranged TCR beta genes was amplified from genomic DNA by a multiplex PCR assay. On the Illumina HiSeq System, the amplified TCR beta libraries were sequenced as 87-base-pair reads. The authors processed their data as follows. A later analysis counted some 74 million unique TCR beta chains across the 666 repertoires, and roughly 11 million of these chains were shared by at least two donors. Raw reads were error-corrected and collapsed into unique sequences by a nearest-neighbor algorithm in which closely related sequences were merged to remove PCR and sequencing errors. V, D and J gene segments were assigned by aligning CDR3 sequences to IMGT reference sequences. For a sequence to be retained, a match of at least six nucleotides was required to both a V gene segment and a J gene segment. A rearrangement was called productive if the CDR3 had no stop codons and remained in frame with V and J, and every other rearrangement was called non-productive. Following IMGT convention, CDR3 was defined as the stretch from the second conserved V-encoded cysteine up to the conserved J-encoded phenylalanine. The earlier analysis of some 580 of the donors excluded any sequence lacking an unambiguous match to a single V gene segment. In an earlier analysis of some 590 of the donors, a V segment was called functional when productive rearrangements were above 56.7%, and segregating when the standard deviation between donors exceeded 5%. To diagnose cytomegalovirus status from the catalog of TCR beta chain sequences, a statistical classification framework was built. In a later analysis, V and J genes were assigned by comparing TCR nucleotide sequences against IMGT/GENE-DB human TR gene sequences. In a later analysis, CDR3 sequences and most-parsimonious VDJ recombination scenarios were assigned using the TCRdist pipeline. In a later analysis, each TCR beta chain was defined by its CDR3 amino acid sequence together with its V-gene family, and reads lacking a unique V-gene family were excluded. A later analysis removed 550 to 700 highly shared, low-generation-probability nucleotide sequences to deal with suspected cross-contamination and a sequencing artifact. In a later analysis, a clonal expansion index was calculated for each public chain from normalized within-repertoire ranks of inferred template counts. Generation probabilities in a later analysis came from a VDJ recombination model fitted to out-of-frame rearrangements, and those results were checked against IGoR. Hypergeometric tests were used in a later analysis to score TCR-TCR, TCR-HLA and TCR-CMV co-occurrence, with a repertoire-size bias correction applied to the TCR pairs. To estimate false discovery rates, a later analysis permuted the HLA or CMV assignments 20 times. A later analysis grouped co-occurring TCRs with DBSCAN, adding TCRdist sequence similarity when clustering within HLA-allele-positive subsets. Repertoires with fewer than 30,000 or more than 120,000 public chains were left out of co-occurrence clustering, as were roughly five repertoires with anomalous nucleotide sharing. TCRdb re-hosts the immuneACCESS table, in-frame sequences only. Its copies lack some clones; in the studies checked, an unresolved V gene accounts for under half of them, and the cause for the rest is not known. Clone size and the V and J calls come from that table; the DNA yielded D and trimming. This sample gives approximately 150,000 clones in total; approximately 67% of them show up just once. The ten largest clones represent under 7.5% of the sample.

Material: PBMCs. The V gene is TRBV7-8 and the J gene is TRBJ2-7, with TRBD1 matching 7 junction bases. The TCR was taken from a woman aged 55-70 years in good health and CMV-seronegative. Here is the DNA: TGTGCCAGCAGCTCAACAGGGGACGAGCAGTACTTC. Its translation is CASSSTGDEQYF.